The 9 T cell receptor beta chains below come from one sample, sequenced in a study of CXCR3-negative and CXCR3-positive naive CD8 T cells. Findings and limits, study-wide: Naive cells with CXCR3 showed TRB CDR3s that were more hydrophobic than those in CXCR3-negative naive cells.

Antigens of these TCRs are unknown. With UMI labels, 5' RACE was used to prepare the TRB cDNA libraries. Reanalyzing the 5' RACE reads, TCRdb keeps one entry per CDR3 protein, without DNA. Recorded for this sample: approximately 48,000 distinct CDR3 sequences. Source material: naive CXCR3+ CD8+ T cells from blood. The sample's subset: CD45RO-CCR7+CD27+CD95- naive CD8+ T cells expressing CXCR3 (TNR3+). The receptor source for this set is a human donor in good health. Some clones in this sample may be carry-over from other donors' samples.

The rearrangement joins TRBV20-1 to TRBJ2-3; TCRdb indicates TRBD2, and absent DNA this call remains unverified. Per the germline V gene, CDR1 is DFQATT and CDR2 is SNEGSKA (reference sequence). This CDR3 has 16 amino acids. The CDR3 loop reads CSASPLAGGPGDTQYF.

The chain employs TRBV7-8 and TRBJ2-2; absent DNA, TCRdb's TRBD1 call cannot be checked. Germline loops: CDR1 SGHVS, CDR2 FQNEAQ. The CDR3 length is 14 residues. CDR3 loop: CASSQQGVPSELFF.

The chain recombines TRBV7-2 with TRBJ2-1; TCRdb gives TRBD1 as the D gene, but with no DNA this cannot be confirmed. CDR3 size: 15 residues. Germline-derived CDR1 and CDR2 are SGHTA and FQGNSA. The CDR3 region is CASSLAWTGYNEQFF.

The V and J genes are TRBV28 and TRBJ2-1; the D call of TRBD1 rests on TCRdb alone, since no DNA is present to check it. The germline V gene has CDR1 MDHEN and CDR2 SYDVKM. This CDR3 is 12 amino acids long. The CDR3 protein is CAILTGEYEQFF.

CDR3 sequence: CASSPRQVSNQHQHF. The rearrangement uses TRBV6-8 and TRBJ1-5; TCRdb's D call, TRBD1, is unchecked because there is no DNA. CDR1 is MNHGY, CDR2 SAAAGT, per germline. The CDR3 length is 15 residues.

V usage is TRBV29-1 and J usage is TRBJ2-2; TCRdb outputs TRBD1, but without DNA this stays unchecked. The CDR3 sequence is 12 residues long. Germline lookup yields CDR1 SQVTM and CDR2 ANQGSEA. The CDR3 loop reads CSGMGGTGELFF.

V gene TRBV5-4 combines with J gene TRBJ2-1; the D gene TCRdb calls, TRBD1, cannot be checked with no DNA. This CDR3 is 16 amino acids long. The germline V gene has CDR1 SGHNT and CDR2 YYREEE (reference sequence). CDR3 protein: CASSSRGSGTSNEQFF.

The CDR3 region is CASHLSGGDTEAFF. V usage is TRBV5-5 and J usage is TRBJ1-1. The CDR3 spans 14 residues. CDR1 SGHKS and CDR2 YYEKEE come from the germline V gene (reference sequence).

The chain has TRBV29-1 and TRBJ2-1. The CDR3 is 14 residues long. The germline V gene encodes CDR1 SQVTM and CDR2 ANQGSEA. The CDR3 protein is CSVEGYGDYNEQFF.